Presented here are 16 T cell receptor beta chains from one specimen sequenced in a study of T cell responses to AZD1222 COVID-19 vaccine. Method: immunoSEQ multiplex PCR; TCRdb's copy keeps in-frame clones and lacks some. The sample lists roughly 80,000 clones, roughly nine tenths occurring once. The sequences come from peripheral blood, collected on day 0 of AZD1222 vaccination. Receptors originate from an adult in good health.

The chain combines TRBV2 with TRBJ1-6, with D uncertain. Looked up from germline, CDR1 is SNHLY and CDR2 is FYNNEI. The CDR3 is made up of 15 amino acids. The V end lost 8 bases, the J end lost 6 bases, and 17 bases lay between the germline ends. The CDR3 region is CASSLGGLSNSPLHF. CDR3 DNA: TGTGCCAGCTCGCTAGGAGGGCTGAGTAATTCACCCCTCCACTTT. Together with reference TRBV2 and TRBJ1-6, the CDR3 gives the full variable domain: EPEVTQTPSHQVTQMGQEVILRCVPISNHLYFYWYRQILGQKVEFLVSFYNNEISEKSEIFDDQFSVERPDGSNFTLKIRSTKLEDSAMYFCASSLGGLSNSPLHFGNGTRLTVT.

This clone came up once. The chain uses TRBV11-3 and TRBJ2-2, with D possibly matching TRBD2 (5 bases). The V gene lost 3 bases and the J gene lost 4 bases, with 12 bases spanning the gap. CDR1 is SGHNT and CDR2 is YENEEA in the germline V gene. The CDR3 has 15 residues. CDR3 protein: CASSFRDAGTGELFF. CDR3 nucleotide sequence: TGTGCCAGCAGCTTCCGGGATGCGGGCACCGGGGAGCTGTTTTTT.

The gene calls are TRBV5-1 and TRBJ1-2; D gene uncertain. V shed 0 bases and J shed 3 bases, with 15 bases lying between them. The length of the CDR3 is 16 residues. In germline, CDR1 is SGHRS, CDR2 YFSETQ. The CDR3 reads CASSLEPGRLDYGYTF. DNA for the CDR3: TGCGCCAGCAGCTTGGAGCCCGGCAGGCTGGACTATGGCTACACCTTC.

This clone was observed a single time. The chain couples TRBV7-2 to TRBJ2-7; 10 bases map to TRBD1. J was trimmed by 2 bases and V by 1 base; bases with no gene match: 5. The CDR3 covers 16 residues. Looked up from germline, CDR1 is SGHTA and CDR2 is FQGNSA. The CDR3 sequence: CASSLEGTGAPYEQYF. The DNA for the CDR3 is TGTGCCAGCAGCTTAGAAGGGACAGGGGCCCCCTACGAGCAGTACTTC. The full variable domain, completed using reference TRBV7-2 and TRBJ2-7, is GAGVSQSPSNKVTEKGKDVELRCDPISGHTALYWYRQSLGQGLEFLIYFQGNSAPDKSGLPSDRFSAERTGGSVSTLTIQRTQQEDSAVYLCASSLEGTGAPYEQYFGPGTRLTVT.

This rearrangement joins TRBV3-1 (or the pseudogene TRBV3-2) to TRBJ2-7; 9 nucleotides line up with TRBD1. The CDR3 extends over 17 amino acids. Germline CDR1 reads LGHDT; CDR2 reads YNNKEL (reference sequence). Trimming at V came to 1 base and at J to 1 base, leaving 8 bases not matched to a gene. The CDR3 DNA is TGTGCCAGCAGCCAAGGGAGGGGGACAGGGAGGTCCTACGAGCAGTACTTC. It yields the protein CASSQGRGTGRSYEQYF.

The chain uses TRBV6-5 and TRBJ2-3; D is uncertain. Trimming took off 2 bases at V and 0 bases at J, with 9 bases between the two ends. CDR3 length: 15 amino acids. Germline V gene lookup returns CDR1 MNHEY and CDR2 SVGAGI. DNA for the CDR3: TGTGCCAGCAGTTACGAGTTCACTAGCACAGATACGCAGTATTTT. Translation: CASSYEFTSTDTQYF.

The chain recombines TRBV5-1 with TRBJ2-5; 11 nucleotides line up with TRBD2. CDR1 is SGHRS and CDR2 is YFSETQ in the germline V gene. The CDR3 runs to 15 residues. The ends lost 2 bases at V and 2 bases at J; junction bases unmatched: 2. The CDR3 DNA reads as TGCGCCAGCAGCTTAACTAGCGGGGGTCAAGAGACCCAGTACTTC. This codes for CASSLTSGGQETQYF.

CDR3 region: CATSDPLAGGLGEQFF. The CDR3 nucleotides read TGTGCCACCAGTGATCCACTAGCGGGAGGGCTGGGTGAGCAGTTCTTC. The V gene is TRBV24-1, the J gene TRBJ2-1; 13 positions match TRBD2. CDR3 length: 16 amino acids. J was trimmed by 9 bases and V by 3 bases; bases with no gene match: 7. Germline-derived CDR1 and CDR2 are KGHDR and SFDVKD.

The CDR3 region has the DNA TGTGCCAGCAGTGAGGGGAAGCAGTACTTC. It specifies CASSEGKQYF. The V gene is TRBV6-1, the J gene TRBJ2-7; D unclear. V was cut by 3 bases and J by 8 bases, with 5 bases left in between. CDR3 length: 10 amino acids. In germline, CDR1 is MNHNS, CDR2 SASEGT.

V usage is TRBV18 and J usage is TRBJ1-2; no reliable D call. The germline CDR1 and CDR2 sequences are KGHSH and LQKENI. CDR3 length: 14 residues. Trimming took 3 bases from V and 8 from J, leaving 16 bases between them. The CDR3 DNA reads as TGTGCCAGCTCACCCCTGGACGGCCTAGAGGGCTACACCTTC. Encoded protein: CASSPLDGLEGYTF.

The CDR3 DNA is TGTGCCAGCAGCTTATTCCCCCCCTCTGGGGCCAACGTCCTGACTTTC. Its translation: CASSLFPPSGANVLTF. This chain joins TRBV7-8 and TRBJ2-6, with D unresolved. The CDR3 loop spans 16 amino acids. The V gene lost 2 bases and the J gene lost 0 bases, with 8 bases spanning the gap. CDR1 and CDR2 from the germline V gene are SGHVS and FQNEAQ.

This chain uses TRBV2 with TRBJ1-2, with D maybe TRBD1 (5 bases). Germline assignment: CDR1 SNHLY and CDR2 FYNNEI. The V and J ends lost 8 bases and 4 bases respectively, with 11 bases between them. The CDR3 loop spans 12 amino acids. Written as DNA, the CDR3 is TGTGCCAGCCGGTCGGGGGGCTATGGCTACACCTTC. Protein: CASRSGGYGYTF.

The rearrangement links TRBV3-1 (or the pseudogene TRBV3-2) to TRBJ1-1, with a weak D call TRBD1 (6 bases). Germline CDR1 and CDR2: LGHDT and YNNKEL (reference sequence). Trimming left V 0 bases short and J 6 bases short, with 14 bases between. The CDR3 length is 15 residues. This CDR3 reads CASSQDSGVSAEAFF. CDR3 sequence (DNA): TGTGCCAGCAGCCAAGATTCAGGGGTCAGCGCTGAAGCTTTCTTT.

This clone was observed a single time. The V and J genes are TRBV5-8 and TRBJ2-5; D gene unclear. The CDR3 is 15 amino acids. Trimming pared 5 bases from V and 0 bases from J, leaving 14 bases between. The V gene's germline CDR1 is SGHTS and CDR2 YDEGEE. As DNA, the CDR3 is TGTGCCAGCAGGTGGCGTGAGCTAAACCAAGAGACCCAGTACTTC. The encoded protein is CASRWRELNQETQYF.

This sequence joins TRBV11-2 and TRBJ2-7; D tentatively fits TRBD1 or TRBD2 (5 bases each). The CDR3 is made up of 15 amino acids. Germline lookup yields CDR1 SGHAT and CDR2 FQNNGV. V gave up 3 bases and J gave up 1 base, with 13 bases separating them. The CDR3 DNA follows: TGTGCCAGCAGCTTCCAGGGAGATCTTTCCTACGAGCAGTACTTC. Its translation is CASSFQGDLSYEQYF.

This rearrangement joins TRBV3-1 (or the pseudogene TRBV3-2) to TRBJ1-3; D is undetermined. The V and J ends lost 0 bases and 4 bases respectively, with 4 bases between them. Germline V gene data show CDR1 as LGHDT and CDR2 as YNNKEL (reference sequence). This CDR3 is built from 13 residues. The CDR3 DNA reads as TGTGCCAGCAGCCAAGATCTGGGAAACACCATATATTTT. Residues: CASSQDLGNTIYF.